This is a list of T cell receptor beta chains from one sample in a study of blood T cell repertoires in COVID-19. TCRdb's table, derived via immunoSEQ multiplex PCR, lists solely in-frame clones and lacks some. The table has hundreds of thousands of clones, around nine tenths seen once. Sequenced sample: PBMCs or T cells enriched from blood (not recorded which). Source of these receptors: a woman aged 18-35 years who had been exposed to COVID-19. Both conserved end residues are part of each CDR3. The D gene is left open where the match is weak. Not all rows give a size; the values are once, few, many and, for expanded clones, a class.

v_call: TRBV15
clone_size: .
j_call: TRBJ1-4
d_call: .
cdr3_nt: TGTGCCACCAGCAGAGGTCGGGATAATGAAAAACTGTTTTTT
cdr3_aa: CATSRGRDNEKLFF

v_call: TRBV4-1
clone_size: .
j_call: TRBJ2-1
d_call: TRBD2
cdr3_nt: TGCGCCAGCAGCCAGACTAGCGGGGGGGCCCGTGAGCAGTTCTTC
cdr3_aa: CASSQTSGGAREQFF

v_call: TRBV11-3
clone_size: .
j_call: TRBJ2-7
d_call: .
cdr3_nt: TGTGCCAGCAGCCGCGACGCGGGCACCTACGAGCAGTACTTC
cdr3_aa: CASSRDAGTYEQYF

v_call: TRBV30
clone_size: .
j_call: TRBJ2-2
d_call: .
cdr3_nt: TGTGCCTGGGGAGACAGGACCGGGGAGCTGTTTTTT
cdr3_aa: CAWGDRTGELFF

v_call: TRBV2
clone_size: once
j_call: TRBJ1-5
d_call: .
cdr3_nt: TGTGCCAGCAGTGACGCGGTAGGAGGCAATCAGCCCCAGCATTTT
cdr3_aa: CASSDAVGGNQPQHF

v_call: TRBV25-1
clone_size: .
j_call: TRBJ2-3
d_call: TRBD1
cdr3_nt: TGTGCCAGCAGTGAAGGGACAGGGGGCATGGATACGCAGTATTTT
cdr3_aa: CASSEGTGGMDTQYF

v_call: TRBV6-5
clone_size: once
j_call: TRBJ2-1
d_call: .
cdr3_nt: TGTGCCAGCAGGCCGGACTATCAGTACTACAATGAGCAGTTCTTC
cdr3_aa: CASRPDYQYYNEQFF

v_call: TRBV10-3
clone_size: .
j_call: TRBJ2-5
d_call: TRBD1
cdr3_nt: TGTGCATACGAGACAGGGCAAGAGACCCAGTACTTC
cdr3_aa: CAYETGQETQYF

v_call: TRBV15
clone_size: few
j_call: TRBJ2-3
d_call: .
cdr3_nt: TGTGCCACCAGCAGAGATGGGGGGGGGCCAGATACGCAGTATTTT
cdr3_aa: CATSRDGGGPDTQYF

v_call: TRBV2
clone_size: .
j_call: TRBJ1-6
d_call: TRBD1
cdr3_nt: TGTGCCAGTACAAGGACAGGGAATAATTCACCCCTCCACTTT
cdr3_aa: CASTRTGNNSPLHF

v_call: TRBV9
clone_size: .
j_call: TRBJ2-7
d_call: TRBD2
cdr3_nt: TGTGCCAGCAGCGTAGCTAGCGGGAGTCTCTACGAGCAGTACTTC
cdr3_aa: CASSVASGSLYEQYF

v_call: TRBV28
clone_size: once
j_call: TRBJ2-1
d_call: .
cdr3_nt: TGTGCCAGCAGTTTACCATCCGGGATGGGCTACAATGAGCAGTTCTTC
cdr3_aa: CASSLPSGMGYNEQFF

v_call: TRBV6-5
clone_size: once
j_call: TRBJ2-3
d_call: TRBD2
cdr3_nt: TGTGCCAGCAAGATAGCGGGGGGAGCAGATACGCAGTATTTT
cdr3_aa: CASKIAGGADTQYF

v_call: TRBV28
clone_size: .
j_call: TRBJ1-2
d_call: TRBD1
cdr3_nt: TGTGCCGCTTGGGACAGGGACCCAAACTATGGCTACACCTTC
cdr3_aa: CAAWDRDPNYGYTF

v_call: TRBV6-5
clone_size: .
j_call: TRBJ2-7
d_call: .
cdr3_nt: TGTGCCAGCAGTTACTCCTGGGGGCGGCCCTGGTACTTC
cdr3_aa: CASSYSWGRPWYF

v_call: TRBV5-4
clone_size: .
j_call: TRBJ2-1
d_call: .
cdr3_nt: TGTGCCAGCAGCCCCCGGGGGGCATCCTACAATGAGCAGTTCTTC
cdr3_aa: CASSPRGASYNEQFF

v_call: TRBV19
clone_size: .
j_call: TRBJ2-1
d_call: .
cdr3_nt: TGTGCCAGTAGTATAGAAAGGGGGTGGGCCTACAATGAGCAGTTCTTC
cdr3_aa: CASSIERGWAYNEQFF

v_call: TRBV2
clone_size: .
j_call: TRBJ1-2
d_call: TRBD1
cdr3_nt: TGTGCCAGCAGGGCGACAGGGCTCTATGGCTACACCTTC
cdr3_aa: CASRATGLYGYTF

v_call: TRBV4-2
clone_size: .
j_call: TRBJ1-2
d_call: .
cdr3_nt: TGTGCCAGCAGCCAAGATCAAGGGGAAAGGGGCTACACCTTC
cdr3_aa: CASSQDQGERGYTF

v_call: TRBV18
clone_size: .
j_call: TRBJ1-3
d_call: .
cdr3_nt: TGTGCCAGCTCACTTATCCCCAGAAACTCTGGAAACACCATATATTTT
cdr3_aa: CASSLIPRNSGNTIYF

v_call: TRBV28
clone_size: .
j_call: TRBJ2-5
d_call: .
cdr3_nt: TGTGCCAGCAGACAGTTTTTGACCCAGTACTTC
cdr3_aa: CASRQFLTQYF

v_call: TRBV4-3
clone_size: once
j_call: TRBJ2-5
d_call: TRBD2
cdr3_nt: TGCGCCAGCAGCCAAGATTGGCTAGCGGGGGGCCAAGAGACCCAGTACTTC
cdr3_aa: CASSQDWLAGGQETQYF